This passage covers 12 T cell receptor beta chains from one sample sequenced in a study of blood T cells in healthy people across ages. The use of a sample-barcoded 5' primer and a J-beta primer mix characterized a second PCR of roughly 7 to 11 cycles. One entry per CDR3 protein, called by TCRdb with MiXCR from the 5' RACE reads. The data hold over 700,000 distinct CDR3 sequences, with about 55% observed a single time. The sample comprised blood. These TCRs come from a man of 80 years or more in good health.

This clonotype was picked up a small number of times. V usage is TRBV10-3 and J usage is TRBJ2-1; the D gene is possibly TRBD2 (6 bases). The CDR3 contains 13 residues. The germline V gene has CDR1 ENHRY and CDR2 SYGVKD. V shed 4 bases and J shed 7 bases, with 11 bases lying between them. This CDR3 is CAISGLGGNEQFF. CDR3 bases: TGTGCCATCAGTGGACTGGGAGGTAATGAGCAGTTCTTC.

This rearrangement joins TRBV2 to TRBJ1-1; tentatively, D is TRBD1 (6 bases). The V end lost 2 bases, the J end lost 5 bases, and 12 bases lay between the germline ends. Germline CDR1 SNHLY, CDR2 FYNNEI. This CDR3 comprises 14 residues. The CDR3 sequence is CASSETGARTEAFF. The CDR3 DNA is TGTGCCAGCAGTGAAACGGGGGCGCGAACTGAAGCTTTCTTT.

The chain combines TRBV5-1 with TRBJ1-2; no clear D gene. Germline CDR1 is SGHRS and CDR2 is YFSETQ. V dropped 0 bases and J dropped 7 bases, with 13 bases sitting between them. The CDR3 contains 14 residues. The CDR3 sequence is CASSLDQAGLGYTF. CDR3 coding DNA: TGCGCCAGCAGCTTGGATCAGGCAGGCCTTGGCTACACCTTC. Complete variable domain (other parts from reference TRBV5-1 and TRBJ1-2): KAGVTQTPRYLIKTRGQQVTLSCSPISGHRSVSWYQQTPGQGLQFLFEYFSETQRNKGNFPGRFSGRQFSNSRSEMNVSTLELGDSALYLCASSLDQAGLGYTFGSGTRLTVV.

The chain recombines TRBV12-3 or TRBV12-4 with TRBJ2-5; maybe TRBD1 (6 bases). This CDR3 has 14 residues. Trimming stripped 6 bases from V and 0 bases from J, with 11 bases between. CDR3 coding DNA: TGTGCCAGCAGCTCCGGACAGAACCAAGAGACCCAGTACTTC. The encoded protein is CASSSGQNQETQYF.

The genes are TRBV2 and TRBJ1-2; 9 bases are a match to TRBD1. The trim removed 3 bases at V and 0 bases at J, leaving 2 bases unmatched. This CDR3 region has 15 residues. CDR1 is SNHLY, CDR2 FYNNEI, per germline. CDR3 nucleotides: TGTGCCAGCAGTGACAACAGGGGGCCTAACTATGGCTACACCTTC. It yields the protein CASSDNRGPNYGYTF.

The chain is built from TRBV5-1 and TRBJ2-1; TRBD2 agrees at 15 bases. V lost 4 bases, J lost 7 bases, and 12 bases stayed unmatched. There are 18 residues in the CDR3. Germline V gene data show CDR1 as SGHRS and CDR2 as YFSETQ. The CDR3: CASSLGTSGRSLRNEQFF. In DNA form, the CDR3 reads TGCGCCAGCAGCCTCGGGACTAGCGGGAGGAGTTTACGGAATGAGCAGTTCTTC.

J is TRBJ2-3 and V is TRBV18, with D uncertain. The V end lost 5 bases, the J end lost 0 bases, and 9 bases lay between the germline ends. The CDR3 is made up of 14 amino acids. Germline values: CDR1 KGHSH, CDR2 LQKENI. CDR3 residues: CASSEFYSTDTQYF. In nucleotides, the CDR3 is TGTGCCAGCTCAGAGTTCTATAGCACAGATACGCAGTATTTT.

This chain's CDR3 is CASSEQGAGTQYF. CDR3 sequence (DNA): TGTGCCAGCAGCGAACAGGGGGCAGGGACCCAGTACTTC. The rearrangement links TRBV9 to TRBJ2-5; 9 nucleotides line up with TRBD1. The germline CDR1 and CDR2 sequences are SGDLS and YYNGEE. The CDR3 consists of 13 residues. V lost 3 bases to trimming and J lost 7 bases; unmatched junction nucleotides: 4.

The rearrangement links TRBV28 to TRBJ2-7; possible D gene TRBD2, 7 bases. CDR3 length: 15 amino acids. Germline lookup yields CDR1 MDHEN and CDR2 SYDVKM. With 3 bases removed from V and 7 bases from J, the gap between germline ends came to 19 bases. CDR3 bases: TGTGCCAGCAGTTTCCCCTCCGGCGGGGGCATAGAGCAGTACTTC. This encodes CASSFPSGGGIEQYF.

The chain has TRBV27 and TRBJ1-5; D not resolved. This CDR3 comprises 12 residues. In germline, CDR1 is MNHEY, CDR2 SMNVEV (reference sequence). The V gene lost 11 bases and the J gene lost 8 bases, with 16 bases spanning the gap. The CDR3 sequence is CASGGLLEPQHF. CDR3 nucleotide sequence: TGTGCCTCTGGCGGGCTTTTGGAGCCCCAGCATTTT.

The V and J genes are TRBV12-3 or TRBV12-4 and TRBJ2-3, with D perhaps given as TRBD1 or TRBD2 (5 bases each). Trimming took 7 bases from V and 1 from J, leaving 18 bases between them. This CDR3 is 16 amino acids long. CDR3 in amino acids: CASNEGSGAGTDTQYF. The CDR3 DNA is TGTGCCAGCAACGAGGGGAGTGGCGCGGGCACAGATACGCAGTATTTT.

This chain connects TRBV29-1 to TRBJ2-2; 7 bases fit TRBD2. The V segment lost 3 bases and the J segment 2 bases; nucleotides outside the gene matches: 12. This CDR3 has 17 residues. Germline CDR1 is SQVTM and CDR2 is ANQGSEA. The CDR3 DNA is TGCAGCGTTGAGTCCCCGGGAGCGGGACTAAACACCGGGGAGCTGTTTTTT. It encodes CSVESPGAGLNTGELFF.